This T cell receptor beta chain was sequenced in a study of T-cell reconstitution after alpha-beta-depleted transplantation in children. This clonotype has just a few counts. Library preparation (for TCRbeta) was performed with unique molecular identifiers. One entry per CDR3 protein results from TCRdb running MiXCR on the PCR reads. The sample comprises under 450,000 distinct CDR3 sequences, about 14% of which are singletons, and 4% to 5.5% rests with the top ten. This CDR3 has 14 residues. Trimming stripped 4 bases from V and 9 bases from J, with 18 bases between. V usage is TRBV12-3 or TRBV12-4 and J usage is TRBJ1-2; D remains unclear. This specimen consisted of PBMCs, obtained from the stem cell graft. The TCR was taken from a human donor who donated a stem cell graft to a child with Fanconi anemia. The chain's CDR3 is CASSSTGGIVSYTF. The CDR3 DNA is TGTGCCAGCAGTTCCACGGGAGGGATCGTTAGCTACACCTTC.